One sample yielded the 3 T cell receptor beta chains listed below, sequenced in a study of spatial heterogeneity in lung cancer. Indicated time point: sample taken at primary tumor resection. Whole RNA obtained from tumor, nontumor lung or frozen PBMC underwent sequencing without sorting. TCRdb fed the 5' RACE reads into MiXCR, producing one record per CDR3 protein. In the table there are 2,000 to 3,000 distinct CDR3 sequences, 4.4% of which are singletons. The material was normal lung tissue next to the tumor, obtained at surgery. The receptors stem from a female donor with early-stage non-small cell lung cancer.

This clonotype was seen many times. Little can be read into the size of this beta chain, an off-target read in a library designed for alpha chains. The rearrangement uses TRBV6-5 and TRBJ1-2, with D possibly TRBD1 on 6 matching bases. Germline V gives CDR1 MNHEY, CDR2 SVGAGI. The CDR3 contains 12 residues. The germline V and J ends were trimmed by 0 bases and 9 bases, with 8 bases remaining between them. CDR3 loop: CASSYSTGSYTF. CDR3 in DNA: TGTGCCAGCAGTTACTCGACAGGCAGCTACACCTTC.

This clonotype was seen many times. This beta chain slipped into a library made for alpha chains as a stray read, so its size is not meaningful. This CDR3 reads CASRLSGDTQYF. For the CDR3, the DNA is TGTGCCAGTAGGCTGAGTGGGGATACGCAGTATTTT. The V call is TRBV19, the J call TRBJ2-3; D is ambiguous. This CDR3 is built from 12 residues. The germline gives CDR1 LNHDA, CDR2 SQIVND (reference sequence). V lost 6 bases to trimming and J lost 6 bases, with 10 bases between them.

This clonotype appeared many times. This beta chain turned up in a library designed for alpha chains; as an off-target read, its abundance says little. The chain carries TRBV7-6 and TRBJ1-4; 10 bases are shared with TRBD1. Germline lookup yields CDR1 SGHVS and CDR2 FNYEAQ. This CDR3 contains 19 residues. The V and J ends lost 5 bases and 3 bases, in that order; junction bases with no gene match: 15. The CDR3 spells CASSPRDRDRGGANEKLFF. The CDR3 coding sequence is TGTGCCAGCAGCCCCCGGGACAGGGACAGGGGCGGGGCTAATGAAAAACTGTTTTTT.